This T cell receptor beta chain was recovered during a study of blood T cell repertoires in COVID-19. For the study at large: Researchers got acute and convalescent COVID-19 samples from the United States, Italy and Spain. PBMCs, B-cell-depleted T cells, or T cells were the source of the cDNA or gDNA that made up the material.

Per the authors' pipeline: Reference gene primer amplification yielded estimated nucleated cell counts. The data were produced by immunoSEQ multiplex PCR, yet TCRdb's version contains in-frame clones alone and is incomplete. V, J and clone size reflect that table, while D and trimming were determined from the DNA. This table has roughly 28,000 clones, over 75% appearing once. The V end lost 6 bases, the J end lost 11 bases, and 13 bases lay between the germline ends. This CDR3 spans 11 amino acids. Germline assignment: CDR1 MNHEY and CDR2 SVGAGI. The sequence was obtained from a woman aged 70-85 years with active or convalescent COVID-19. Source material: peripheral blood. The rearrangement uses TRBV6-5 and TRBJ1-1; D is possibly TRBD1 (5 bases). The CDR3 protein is CASRGISGAFF. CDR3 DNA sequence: TGTGCCAGCAGGGGGATTTCAGGGGCTTTCTTT.